This TCR beta chain appears in the sequencing data of a study of T cell clonality in common variable immunodeficiency. Broader study findings: CVID patient heterogeneity limited repertoire-clinical complication correlations. CVID subjects shared fewer TCRbeta clones than healthy controls did.

As regards this clone: No antigen is known for it. The read terminates 3 residues ahead of where the CDR3 ends, so the germline J gene completes it.

Measured with immunoSEQ multiplex PCR; TCRdb has only the in-frame clones, and not every one. The repertoire consists of approximately 81,000 clones, none detected only once. This CDR3 spans 17 amino acids. The V and J ends lost 2 bases and 4 bases respectively, with 20 bases between them. Looked up from germline, CDR1 is KGHSH and CDR2 is LQKENI. The sequence derives from a person aged 18 to 70 in good health. V gene TRBV18 combines with J gene TRBJ1-2; TRBD1 might be the D (5 bases). The sequenced sample was peripheral blood mononuclear cells. Partial CDR3 DNA: TGTGCCAGCTCACCAACTAGCCCACAGGCATCGGTCTATGGC. It codes for CASSPTSPQASVYG. The complete CDR3 reads CASSPTSPQASVYGYTF.